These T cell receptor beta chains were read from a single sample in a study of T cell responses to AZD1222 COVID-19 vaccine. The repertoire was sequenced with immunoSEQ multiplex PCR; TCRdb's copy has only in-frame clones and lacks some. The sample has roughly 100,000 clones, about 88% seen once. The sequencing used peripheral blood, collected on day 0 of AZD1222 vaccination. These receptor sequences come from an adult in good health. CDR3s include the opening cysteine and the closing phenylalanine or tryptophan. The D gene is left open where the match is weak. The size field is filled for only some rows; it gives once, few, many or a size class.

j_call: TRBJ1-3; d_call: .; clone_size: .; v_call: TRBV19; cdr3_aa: CASSMKAYSGNTIYF; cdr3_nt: TGTGCCAGTAGTATGAAGGCGTACTCTGGAAACACCATATATTTT
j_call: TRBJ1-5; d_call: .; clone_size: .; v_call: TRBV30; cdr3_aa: CAWSNTDNQPQHF; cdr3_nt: TGTGCCTGGAGTAACACTGACAATCAGCCCCAGCATTTT
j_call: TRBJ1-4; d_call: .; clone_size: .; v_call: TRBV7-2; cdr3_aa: CASSLDRGWEKLFF; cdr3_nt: TGTGCCAGCAGCTTAGATAGGGGCTGGGAAAAACTGTTTTTT
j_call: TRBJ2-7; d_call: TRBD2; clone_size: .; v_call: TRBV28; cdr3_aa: CASRLNPSGMKQYF; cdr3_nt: TGTGCCAGCAGACTTAATCCTAGCGGGATGAAGCAGTACTTC
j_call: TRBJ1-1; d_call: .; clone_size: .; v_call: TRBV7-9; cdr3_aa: CASSSYPPEAFF; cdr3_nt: TGTGCCAGCAGCTCCTACCCTCCTGAAGCTTTCTTT
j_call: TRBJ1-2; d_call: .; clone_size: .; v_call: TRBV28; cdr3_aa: CASSSISLTGNYGYTF; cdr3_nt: TGTGCCAGCAGTTCCATATCCCTCACAGGGAACTATGGCTACACCTTC
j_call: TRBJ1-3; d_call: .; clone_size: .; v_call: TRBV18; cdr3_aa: CAASGGVPGNTIYF; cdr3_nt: TGTGCCGCCTCGGGGGGAGTCCCTGGAAACACCATATATTTT
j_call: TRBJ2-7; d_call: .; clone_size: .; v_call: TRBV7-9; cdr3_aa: CASSSDPDYEQYF; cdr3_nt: TGTGCCAGCAGTTCAGACCCGGACTACGAGCAGTACTTC
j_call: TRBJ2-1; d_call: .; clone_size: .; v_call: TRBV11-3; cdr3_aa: CASSPTRDINEQFF; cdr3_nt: TGTGCCAGCAGTCCTACCCGGGACATAAATGAGCAGTTCTTC
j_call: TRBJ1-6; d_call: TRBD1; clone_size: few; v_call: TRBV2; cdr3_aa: CASRGTGENSPLHF; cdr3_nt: TGTGCCAGCAGGGGGACAGGGGAGAATTCACCCCTCCACTTT